The 20 T cell receptor beta chains reported below all come from one sample, sequenced in a study of glioma-infiltrating T cells after dendritic cell vaccination listed by TCRdb under 2016. The library came from the immunoSEQ multiplex PCR assay. As stored in TCRdb, this immuneACCESS dataset retains in-frame rearrangements with V and J assigned. A fraction of the clones does not appear; measured against another copy, unresolved V genes explain less than half of the discrepancy, and the remainder lacks a known reason. The sample table shows roughly 100,000 clones, and about four fifths are seen once. The top ten hold more than 10% of the sample. The specimen comprised blood, sampled before dendritic cell vaccination. The receptors originated from a human donor with glioblastoma.

The chain carries TRBV6-1 and TRBJ1-6; D remains unclear. V lost 7 bases to trimming and J lost 4 bases, with 8 bases between them. Per germline, CDR1 MNHNS and CDR2 SASEGT. The CDR3 is 13 residues long. DNA for the CDR3: TGTGCCAGCATAGCAGCGTATAATTCACCCCTCCACTTT. Translation gives CASIAAYNSPLHF.

The chain uses TRBV30 and TRBJ1-2; 7 bases agree with TRBD1. The trim removed 5 bases at V and 8 bases at J, leaving 8 bases unmatched. CDR3 length: 12 residues. Germline loops: CDR1 GTSNPN, CDR2 SVGIG (reference sequence). The CDR3 coding sequence is TGTGCCTGGGGAGGGGGCGGGAAAGGCTACACCTTC. This encodes CAWGGGGKGYTF.

V and J are TRBV30 and TRBJ2-1, with 7 bases that match TRBD1. CDR1 is GTSNPN and CDR2 is SVGIG in the germline V gene (reference sequence). V lost 2 bases to trimming and J lost 0 bases; unmatched junction nucleotides: 7. This CDR3 contains 16 residues. The CDR3 here is CAWSSSTGSSYNEQFF. Written as DNA, the CDR3 is TGTGCCTGGAGTTCGTCGACAGGGAGCTCCTACAATGAGCAGTTCTTC.

The chain has TRBV4-1 and TRBJ2-5; 10 nucleotides agree with TRBD2. This CDR3 is 17 amino acids long. Losses at the gene ends were 5 bases for V and 3 bases for J; bases not matched to a gene: 12. Germline V gene lookup returns CDR1 MGHRA and CDR2 YSYEKL. CDR3 nucleotide sequence: TGCGCCAGCAGCAACTACATAGCGGGGGGCGAGAAAGAGACCCAGTACTTC. Its translation is CASSNYIAGGEKETQYF.

This clone was found a few times. V and J are TRBV18 and TRBJ2-5, with 9 bases identical to TRBD1. The germline V gene encodes CDR1 KGHSH and CDR2 LQKENI. CDR3 size: 17 residues. V shed 6 bases, J shed 3 bases, and the junction held 14 bases outside the gene matches. In DNA, the CDR3 is TGTGCCAGCTCCCCGGGACAGGGAGGCGTAATGAAAGAGACCCAGTACTTC. Translation gives CASSPGQGGVMKETQYF.

A single count supports this clone. This chain connects TRBV6-1 to TRBJ2-1; the match to TRBD1 covers 9 bases. In germline, CDR1 is MNHNS, CDR2 SASEGT. V lost 4 bases to trimming and J lost 8 bases; unmatched junction nucleotides: 15. The CDR3 consists of 17 residues. This CDR3 reads CASSVSAVGTGLDEQFF. The CDR3 DNA reads as TGTGCCAGCAGTGTTTCGGCAGTCGGGACAGGGCTCGATGAGCAGTTCTTC.

The CDR3 DNA follows: TGTGCCATCAGTGAGGCGGTCCTCTCGGCCGGGTACGAGCAGTACTTC. The encoded protein is CAISEAVLSAGYEQYF. The chain uses TRBV10-3 and TRBJ2-7, with D unresolved. Germline V lookup: CDR1 ENHRY, CDR2 SYGVKD. This CDR3 has 16 residues. Between the trimmed V and J ends, which lost 2 bases and 4 bases, there was a span of 18 bases.

The sample holds one count of this clone. This rearrangement joins TRBV6-5 to TRBJ1-6; the D gene is possibly TRBD1 (5 bases). V shed 8 bases and J shed 7 bases, with 12 bases lying between them. Germline CDR1 and CDR2: MNHEY and SVGAGI. This CDR3 has 13 amino acids. In DNA form, the CDR3 reads TGTGCCAGCTATTGGGGCAGAAATTCACCCCTCCACTTT. Amino acids: CASYWGRNSPLHF.

The V and J genes are TRBV4-1 and TRBJ1-2; possible D gene TRBD1, 5 bases. Germline lookup yields CDR1 MGHRA and CDR2 YSYEKL. The CDR3 is 17 amino acids. V was cut by 1 base and J by 4 bases, with 19 bases left in between. For the CDR3, the DNA is TGCGCCAGCAGCCAAGTGGTGGGGGTGGCGGGAGTCTATGGCTACACCTTC. Residues: CASSQVVGVAGVYGYTF.

With respect to this clone: The sample has other DNA sequences that encode this CDR3 too. The V call is TRBV5-1, the J call TRBJ2-5; 9 bases are a match to TRBD2. The J segment lost 3 bases and the V segment lost 0 bases, leaving 3 bases of the junction unmatched. The germline V gene encodes CDR1 SGHRS and CDR2 YFSETQ. The CDR3 contains 15 residues. CDR3 bases: TGCGCCAGCAGCTTGGCGGCGGGGGGGGAAGAGACCCAGTACTTC. This encodes CASSLAAGGEETQYF. The complete variable domain, with remaining parts taken from reference TRBV5-1 and TRBJ2-5, reads KAGVTQTPRYLIKTRGQQVTLSCSPISGHRSVSWYQQTPGQGLQFLFEYFSETQRNKGNFPGRFSGRQFSNSRSEMNVSTLELGDSALYLCASSLAAGGEETQYFGPGTRLLVL.

The chain joins TRBV21-1 to TRBJ2-2; the D segment call TRBD1 is taken from the table without a DNA check. TRBV21-1 is assigned pseudogene status. There are 14 residues in the CDR3. CDR3 loop: CASSIGENTGELFF. CDR3 sequence (DNA): TGTGCCAGCAGCATAGGGGAGAACACCGGGGAGCTGTTTTTT.

The rearrangement links TRBV7-8 to TRBJ1-3, with TRBD1 matching 7 bases. The CDR3 covers 15 residues. The J segment lost 2 bases and the V segment lost 5 bases, leaving 6 bases of the junction unmatched. The germline V gene encodes CDR1 SGHVS and CDR2 FQNEAQ. The CDR3 sequence: CASSPSTGTGNTIYF. CDR3 nucleotide sequence: TGTGCCAGCAGCCCCTCGACAGGGACTGGAAACACCATATATTTT.

This chain connects TRBV6-5 to TRBJ1-2; weak D call: TRBD1 (5 bases). The CDR3 is made up of 14 amino acids. V lost 0 bases to trimming and J lost 6 bases, with 11 bases between them. Germline CDR1 and CDR2: MNHEY and SVGAGI. The CDR3 here is CASSYSAGEDGYTF. As DNA, the CDR3 is TGTGCCAGCAGTTACTCTGCGGGGGAGGATGGCTACACCTTC.

This clone was observed a handful of times. The chain recombines TRBV15 with TRBJ1-6; D might be TRBD1 (5 bases). Per the germline V gene, CDR1 is LNHNV and CDR2 is YYDKDF (reference sequence). The CDR3 is 15 amino acids. V lost 1 base to trimming and J lost 7 bases, with 11 bases between them. The CDR3: CATSRGGAENSPLHF. Here the CDR3 DNA reads TGTGCCACCAGCAGAGGGGGCGCCGAAAATTCACCCCTCCACTTT.

The chain combines TRBV4-3 with TRBJ1-5; TRBD1 might be the D (5 bases). CDR1 is LGHNA, CDR2 YSLEER, per germline. CDR3 length: 15 amino acids. The ends were cut back, 0 bases at V and 4 bases at J, with 10 bases in the middle. Here the CDR3 reads CASSQDEGANQPQHF. CDR3 DNA sequence: TGCGCCAGCAGCCAAGATGAAGGGGCAAATCAGCCCCAGCATTTT.

This clone was detected a few times. The rearrangement uses TRBV6-5 and TRBJ2-7; D possibly corresponds to TRBD1 (5 bases). Per the germline V gene, CDR1 is MNHEY and CDR2 is SVGAGI. CDR3 length equals 13 residues. Between the trimmed V and J ends, which lost 2 bases and 2 bases, there was a span of 7 bases. The CDR3 protein is CASSYPGTYEQYF. CDR3 bases: TGTGCCAGCAGTTACCCAGGGACCTACGAGCAGTACTTC.

The rearrangement uses TRBV6-5 and TRBJ2-1; TRBD1 matches 10 bases. This CDR3 has 15 amino acids. In germline, CDR1 is MNHEY, CDR2 SVGAGI. V lost 2 bases to trimming and J lost 5 bases; unmatched junction nucleotides: 3. This chain's CDR3 is CASSYRDRGHNEQFF. DNA of the CDR3: TGTGCCAGCAGTTACCGGGACAGGGGCCACAATGAGCAGTTCTTC.

This chain uses TRBV28 with TRBJ2-7; tentatively, D is TRBD2 (5 bases). Germline loops: CDR1 MDHEN, CDR2 SYDVKM. V dropped 6 bases and J dropped 5 bases, with 20 bases sitting between them. The length of the CDR3 is 15 residues. CDR3 region: CASSPSRGLADEQYF. CDR3 coding DNA: TGTGCCAGCAGCCCTTCGAGAGGGCTCGCGGACGAGCAGTACTTC.

The table lists this clone with a count of one. V is TRBV5-4 and J is TRBJ1-2; the D gene is possibly TRBD1 (5 bases). Germline lookup yields CDR1 SGHNT and CDR2 YYREEE (reference sequence). V was shortened by 1 base and J by 5 bases, with 15 bases between the two germline ends. The CDR3 extends over 15 amino acids. The CDR3 here is CASSLRGQGGYGYTF. In DNA form, the CDR3 reads TGTGCCAGCAGCTTGCGCGGCCAGGGTGGATATGGCTACACCTTC.

The V gene is TRBV19, the J gene TRBJ1-2; possible D gene TRBD1, 6 bases. The germline V gene has CDR1 LNHDA and CDR2 SQIVND (reference sequence). V lost 3 bases, J lost 8 bases, and 16 bases lay in between. The CDR3 has 14 amino acids. The CDR3 nucleotides are TGTGCCAGTAGTATGCCCTACAGGGAGGGAGGCTACACCTTC. Its protein product is CASSMPYREGGYTF.